The rows below give T cell receptor beta chains drawn from one sample of a study of vaccination effects on CD4 cells after COVID-19. Data came from immunoSEQ multiplex PCR; TCRdb stores just in-frame clones and leaves some out. The sample contains tens of thousands of clones, about 70% of which appear only once. Their specific antigens are unknown. The sequencing here drew on CD4+ T cells from PBMCs cultured without peptide, taken after COVID-19 vaccination. The receptor source for this set is a human donor who had a prior SARS-CoV-2 infection. CDR3s include the opening cysteine and the closing phenylalanine or tryptophan. The D gene is left open where the match is weak. Where a row states a size, it is once, few, many or the class of an expanded clone; other rows omit it.

>NA|NA|TRBJ1-2|TRBV25-1
CASSYSHYGYTF
TGTGCCAGCAGTTACAGTCACTATGGCTACACCTTC
>NA|NA|TRBJ1-2|TRBV15
CATSRDLQGTGYTF
TGTGCCACCAGCAGAGATCTTCAGGGTACTGGCTACACCTTC
>NA|NA|TRBJ2-6|TRBV4-1
CASSQGVASGANVLTF
TGCGCCAGCAGCCAAGGGGTCGCCTCTGGGGCCAACGTCCTGACTTTC
>few|NA|TRBJ2-5|TRBV18
CASSPGHGQSQETQYF
TGTGCCAGCTCACCAGGTCACGGACAGTCCCAAGAGACCCAGTACTTC
>NA|NA|TRBJ1-4|TRBV11-3
CASSLKFLEGDGEKLFF
TGTGCCAGCAGCTTAAAGTTCTTAGAAGGGGATGGAGAAAAACTGTTTTTT
>NA|TRBD2|TRBJ2-5|TRBV9
CASSVFLAGQETQYF
TGTGCCAGCAGCGTATTCCTAGCGGGACAGGAGACCCAGTACTTC
>NA|NA|TRBJ1-3|TRBV4-2
CASSQETTGAGNTIYF
TGTGCCAGCAGCCAAGAAACAACAGGTGCTGGAAACACCATATATTTT
>NA|TRBD2|TRBJ2-3|TRBV5-1
CASSPGAGGHTDTQYF
TGCGCCAGCAGCCCGGGAGCGGGGGGACACACAGATACGCAGTATTTT
>few|NA|TRBJ1-1|TRBV2
CASSEEVAGLGEAFF
TGTGCCAGCAGTGAAGAAGTGGCAGGGTTGGGTGAAGCTTTCTTT
>NA|NA|TRBJ1-5|TRBV5-4
CASSLGGFSNQPQHF
TGTGCCAGCAGCCTTGGGGGTTTTAGCAATCAGCCCCAGCATTTT
>once|NA|TRBJ2-3|TRBV9
CASSVGSALSPVGRTDTQYF
TGTGCCAGCAGCGTAGGTTCTGCCTTGTCACCCGTTGGGCGCACAGATACGCAGTATTTT
>NA|NA|TRBJ1-6|TRBV6-1
CASSEQIQGAYNSPLHF
TGTGCCAGCAGTGAACAGATACAGGGTGCCTATAATTCACCCCTCCACTTT
>NA|NA|TRBJ2-5|TRBV2
CASSELGPQETQYF
TGTGCCAGCAGTGAGTTGGGCCCCCAAGAGACCCAGTACTTC
>NA|NA|TRBJ2-7|TRBV5-1
CASSLEAGSNEQYF
TGCGCCAGCAGCTTGGAGGCAGGGAGCAACGAGCAGTACTTC
>NA|NA|TRBJ2-3|TRBV15
CATTQGRGTSTDTQYF
TGTGCCACCACGCAAGGGCGGGGTACTAGCACAGATACGCAGTATTTT